This T cell receptor (beta chain) is drawn from a study of CD8+ T cells in alopecia areata. Study results and limitations: The study found higher clonality in lesional than normal scalp, especially in alopecia totalis/universalis.

A note on this clone: Its antigen is unidentified.

The CDR3 spans 14 residues. Trimming took 6 bases from V and 8 from J, leaving 19 bases between them. The germline V gene encodes CDR1 MNHEY and CDR2 SMNVEV (reference sequence). TCR sequencing used cDNA made by reverse transcription of extracted RNA. Assay: immunoSEQ multiplex PCR; the TCRdb copy retains only in-frame clones and omits some. The sample includes 90,000 to 100,000 clones, 41% of them seen just once. The chain links TRBV27 to TRBJ1-2; D gene uncertain. This receptor was taken from a human donor with alopecia areata. Sequencing used CD4+ T cells sorted from blood. The CDR3 protein is CASSLGSRAAGYTF. In nucleotides, the CDR3 is TGTGCCAGCAGCCTAGGGAGTAGGGCAGCCGGCTACACCTTC.